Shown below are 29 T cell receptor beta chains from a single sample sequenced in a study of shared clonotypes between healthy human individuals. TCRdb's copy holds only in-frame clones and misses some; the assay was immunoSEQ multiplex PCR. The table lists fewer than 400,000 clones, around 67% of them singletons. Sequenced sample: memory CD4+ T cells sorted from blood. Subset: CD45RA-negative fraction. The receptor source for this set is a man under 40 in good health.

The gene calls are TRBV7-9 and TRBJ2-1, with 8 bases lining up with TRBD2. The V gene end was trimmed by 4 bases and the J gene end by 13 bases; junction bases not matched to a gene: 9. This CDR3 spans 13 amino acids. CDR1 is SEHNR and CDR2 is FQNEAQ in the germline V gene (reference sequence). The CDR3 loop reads CASSSRTSGLQFF. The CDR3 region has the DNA TGTGCCAGCAGCTCCCGAACTAGCGGCCTCCAGTTCTTC.

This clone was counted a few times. In DNA form, the CDR3 reads TGTGCCAGCAGCGTAGGGCCAAACCCCAATGAGCAGTTCTTC. Its translation: CASSVGPNPNEQFF. The V and J genes are TRBV9 and TRBJ2-1; no clear D gene. The length of the CDR3 is 14 residues. The V end was cut by 0 bases, the J end by 6 bases, with 10 bases between. Germline V CDR1 and CDR2: SGDLS, YYNGEE. The variable domain in full, completed from reference TRBV9 and TRBJ2-1, reads DSGVTQTPKHLITATGQRVTLRCSPRSGDLSVYWYQQSLDQGLQFLIQYYNGEERAKGNILERFSAQQFPDLHSELNLSSLELGDSALYFCASSVGPNPNEQFFGPGTRLTVL.

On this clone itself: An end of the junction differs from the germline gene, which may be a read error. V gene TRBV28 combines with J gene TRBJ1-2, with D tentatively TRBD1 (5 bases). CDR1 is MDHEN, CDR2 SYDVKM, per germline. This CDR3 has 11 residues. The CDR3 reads CVTGTNYGYTF. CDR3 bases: TGCGTAACGGGGACGAACTATGGCTACACCTTC.

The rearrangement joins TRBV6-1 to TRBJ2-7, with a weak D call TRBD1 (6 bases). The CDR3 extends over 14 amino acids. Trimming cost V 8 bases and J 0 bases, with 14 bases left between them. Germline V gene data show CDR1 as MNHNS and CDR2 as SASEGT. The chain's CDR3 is CASSQGLSSYEQYF. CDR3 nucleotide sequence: TGTGCCAGCTCACAGGGATTGAGCTCCTACGAGCAGTACTTC.

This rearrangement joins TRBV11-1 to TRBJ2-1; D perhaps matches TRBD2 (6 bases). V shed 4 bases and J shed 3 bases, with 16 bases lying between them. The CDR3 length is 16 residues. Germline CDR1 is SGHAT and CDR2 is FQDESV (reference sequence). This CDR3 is CASSSLGGGYYNEQFF. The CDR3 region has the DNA TGTGCCAGCAGCTCCCTGGGGGGTGGGTACTACAATGAGCAGTTCTTC.

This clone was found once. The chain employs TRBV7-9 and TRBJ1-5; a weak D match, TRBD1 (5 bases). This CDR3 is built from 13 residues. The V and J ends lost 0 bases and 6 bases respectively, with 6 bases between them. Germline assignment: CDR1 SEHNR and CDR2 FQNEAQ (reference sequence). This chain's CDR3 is CASSLAGGQPQHF. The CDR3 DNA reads TGTGCCAGCAGCTTAGCGGGGGGTCAGCCCCAGCATTTT.

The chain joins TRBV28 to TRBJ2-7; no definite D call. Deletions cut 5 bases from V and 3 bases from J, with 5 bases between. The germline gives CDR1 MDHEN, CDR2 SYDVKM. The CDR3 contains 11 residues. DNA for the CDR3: TGTGCCAGCAGTATCAACTACGAGCAGTACTTC. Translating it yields CASSINYEQYF. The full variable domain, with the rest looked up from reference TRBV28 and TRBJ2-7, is DVKVTQSSRYLVKRTGEKVFLECVQDMDHENMFWYRQDPGLGLRLIYFSYDVKMKEKGDIPEGYSVSREKKERFSLILESASTNQTSMYLCASSINYEQYFGPGTRLTVT.

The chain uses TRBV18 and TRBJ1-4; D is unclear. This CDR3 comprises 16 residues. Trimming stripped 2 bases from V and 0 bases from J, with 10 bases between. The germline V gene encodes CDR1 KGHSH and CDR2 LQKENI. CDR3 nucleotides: TGTGCCAGCTCACCATACGGAAGTGCAACTAATGAAAAACTGTTTTTT. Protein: CASSPYGSATNEKLFF.

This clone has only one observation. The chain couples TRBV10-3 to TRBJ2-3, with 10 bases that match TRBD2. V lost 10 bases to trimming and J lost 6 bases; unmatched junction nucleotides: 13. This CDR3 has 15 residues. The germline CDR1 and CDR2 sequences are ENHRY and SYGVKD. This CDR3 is CATLNFLAGVDTQYF. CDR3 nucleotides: TGTGCCACTTTAAACTTTCTAGCGGGAGTTGATACGCAGTATTTT.

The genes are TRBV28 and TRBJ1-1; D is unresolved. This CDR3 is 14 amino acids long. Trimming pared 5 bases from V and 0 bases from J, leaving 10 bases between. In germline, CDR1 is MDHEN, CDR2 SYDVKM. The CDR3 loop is CASSLLNLNTEAFF. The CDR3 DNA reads TGTGCCAGCAGTCTCCTTAACTTGAACACTGAAGCTTTCTTT. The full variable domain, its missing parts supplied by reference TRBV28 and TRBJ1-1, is DVKVTQSSRYLVKRTGEKVFLECVQDMDHENMFWYRQDPGLGLRLIYFSYDVKMKEKGDIPEGYSVSREKKERFSLILESASTNQTSMYLCASSLLNLNTEAFFGQGTRLTVV.

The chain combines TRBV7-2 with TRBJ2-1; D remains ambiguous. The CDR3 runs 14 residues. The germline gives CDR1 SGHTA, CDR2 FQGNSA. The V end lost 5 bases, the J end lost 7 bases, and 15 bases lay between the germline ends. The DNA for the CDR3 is TGTGCCAGCAGCACTCAAGGTAGTTTAAATGAGCAGTTCTTC. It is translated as CASSTQGSLNEQFF.

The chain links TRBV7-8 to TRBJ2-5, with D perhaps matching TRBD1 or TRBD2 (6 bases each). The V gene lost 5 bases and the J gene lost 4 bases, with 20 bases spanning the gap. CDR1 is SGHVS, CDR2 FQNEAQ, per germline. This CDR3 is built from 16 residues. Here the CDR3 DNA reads TGTGCCAGCAGCCTGAGGGGCGGGATAGGGGGAGAGACCCAGTACTTC. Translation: CASSLRGGIGGETQYF.

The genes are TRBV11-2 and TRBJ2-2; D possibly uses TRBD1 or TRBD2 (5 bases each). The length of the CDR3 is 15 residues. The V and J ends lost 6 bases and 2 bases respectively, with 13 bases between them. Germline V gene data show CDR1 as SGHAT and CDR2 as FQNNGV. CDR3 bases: TGTGCCAGCAGGGAGGCGACAGTTAACACCGGGGAGCTGTTTTTT. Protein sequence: CASREATVNTGELFF. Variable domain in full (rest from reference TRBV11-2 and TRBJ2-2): EAGVAQSPRYKIIEKRQSVAFWCNPISGHATLYWYQQILGQGPKLLIQFQNNGVVDDSQLPKDRFSAERLKGVDSTLKIQPAKLEDSAVYLCASREATVNTGELFFGEGSRLTVL.

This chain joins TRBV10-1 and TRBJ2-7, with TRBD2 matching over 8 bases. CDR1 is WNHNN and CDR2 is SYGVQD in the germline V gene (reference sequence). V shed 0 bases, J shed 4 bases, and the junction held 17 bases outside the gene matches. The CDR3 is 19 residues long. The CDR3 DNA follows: TGCGCCAGCAGTGAGTCCGGGGGGCGCACTCCGGGAGGGCCGTACGAGCAGTACTTC. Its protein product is CASSESGGRTPGGPYEQYF.

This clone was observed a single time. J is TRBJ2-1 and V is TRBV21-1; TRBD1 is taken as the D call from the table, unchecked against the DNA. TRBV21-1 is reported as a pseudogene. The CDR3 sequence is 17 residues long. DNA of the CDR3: TGTGCCAGCAGCAAAGCTTGGGGGCCGGGCCAGCACAATGAGCAGTTCTTC. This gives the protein CASSKAWGPGQHNEQFF.

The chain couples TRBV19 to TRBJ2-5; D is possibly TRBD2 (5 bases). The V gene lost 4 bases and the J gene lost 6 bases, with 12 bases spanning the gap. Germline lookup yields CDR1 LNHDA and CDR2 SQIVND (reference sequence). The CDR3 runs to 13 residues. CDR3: CASSTRVEQTQYF. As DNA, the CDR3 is TGTGCCAGTAGTACGCGGGTGGAGCAGACCCAGTACTTC.

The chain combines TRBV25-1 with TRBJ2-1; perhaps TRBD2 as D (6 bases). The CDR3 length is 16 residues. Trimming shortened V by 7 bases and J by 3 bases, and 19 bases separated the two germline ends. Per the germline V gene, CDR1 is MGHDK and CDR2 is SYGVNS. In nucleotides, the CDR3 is TGTGCCAGCACTCCCGAAGTAGCGGAGAGCTACAATGAGCAGTTCTTC. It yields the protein CASTPEVAESYNEQFF.

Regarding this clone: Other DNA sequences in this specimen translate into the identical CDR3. The CDR3 here is CSARQGSEQFF. CDR3 in DNA: TGCAGTGCTAGACAGGGGAGTGAGCAGTTCTTC. This chain uses TRBV20-1 with TRBJ2-1; possible D gene TRBD1, 6 bases. The CDR3 runs to 11 residues. The germline V gene encodes CDR1 DFQATT and CDR2 SNEGSKA (reference sequence). The V gene lost 2 bases and the J gene lost 9 bases, with 8 bases spanning the gap.

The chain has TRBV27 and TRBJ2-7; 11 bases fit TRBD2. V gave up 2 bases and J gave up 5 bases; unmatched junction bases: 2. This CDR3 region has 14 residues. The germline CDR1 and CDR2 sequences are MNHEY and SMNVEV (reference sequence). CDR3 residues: CASSLVLAGDEQYF. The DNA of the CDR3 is TGTGCCAGCAGTTTAGTACTAGCGGGAGACGAGCAGTACTTC.

CDR3 in DNA: TGTGCCAGCAGCACGACAGAAGAGACCCAGTACTTC. The encoded protein is CASSTTEETQYF. This chain uses TRBV5-6 with TRBJ2-5; a weak D match, TRBD1 (5 bases). Germline V lookup: CDR1 SGHDT, CDR2 YYEEEE. V lost 4 bases to trimming and J lost 3 bases, with 7 bases between them. This CDR3 is built from 12 residues.

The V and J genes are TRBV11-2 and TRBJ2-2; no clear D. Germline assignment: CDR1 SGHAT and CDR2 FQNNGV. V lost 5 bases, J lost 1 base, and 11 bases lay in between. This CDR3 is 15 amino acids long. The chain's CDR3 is CASSAGLGNTGELFF. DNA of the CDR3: TGTGCCAGCAGCGCCGGGCTGGGGAACACCGGGGAGCTGTTTTTT.

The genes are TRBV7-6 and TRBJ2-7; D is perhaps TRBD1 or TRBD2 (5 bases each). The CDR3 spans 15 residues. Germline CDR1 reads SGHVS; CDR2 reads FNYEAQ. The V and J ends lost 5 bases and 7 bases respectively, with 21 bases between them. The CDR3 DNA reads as TGTGCCAGCAGCCTCACCGGGACCCCGCCGGAAGAGCAGTACTTC. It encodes CASSLTGTPPEEQYF.

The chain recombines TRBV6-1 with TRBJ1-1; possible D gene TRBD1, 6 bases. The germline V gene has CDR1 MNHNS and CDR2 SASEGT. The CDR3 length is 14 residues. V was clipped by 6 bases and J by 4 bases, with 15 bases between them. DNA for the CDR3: TGTGCCAGCAGGATTACAGGGCCCGGCACTGAAGCTTTCTTT. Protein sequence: CASRITGPGTEAFF.

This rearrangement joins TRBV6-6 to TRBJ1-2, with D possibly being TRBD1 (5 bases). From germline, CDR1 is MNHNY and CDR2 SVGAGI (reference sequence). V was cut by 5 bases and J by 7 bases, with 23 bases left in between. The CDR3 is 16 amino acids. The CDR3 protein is CASSTPRGGELSGYTF. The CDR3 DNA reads TGTGCCAGCAGTACCCCCCGCGGAGGGGAACTCTCTGGCTACACCTTC.

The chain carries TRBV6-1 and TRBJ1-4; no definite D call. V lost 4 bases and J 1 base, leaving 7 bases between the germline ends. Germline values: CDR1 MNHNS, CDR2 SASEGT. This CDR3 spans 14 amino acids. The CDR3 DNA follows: TGTGCCAGCAGTGCCAGCGGAACTAATGAAAAACTGTTTTTT. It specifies CASSASGTNEKLFF.

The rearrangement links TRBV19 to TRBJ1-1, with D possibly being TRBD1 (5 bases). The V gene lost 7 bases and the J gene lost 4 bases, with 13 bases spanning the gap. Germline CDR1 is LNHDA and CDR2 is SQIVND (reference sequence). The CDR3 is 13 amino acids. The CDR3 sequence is CASIALGGTEAFF. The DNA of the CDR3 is TGTGCCAGTATCGCCCTTGGGGGCACTGAAGCTTTCTTT.

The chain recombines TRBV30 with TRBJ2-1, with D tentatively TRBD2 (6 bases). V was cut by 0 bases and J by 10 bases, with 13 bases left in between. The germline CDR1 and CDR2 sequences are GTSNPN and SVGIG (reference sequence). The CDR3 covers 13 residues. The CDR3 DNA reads TGTGCCTGGAGTGTACCGGGAGATAAAGAGCAGTTCTTC. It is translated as CAWSVPGDKEQFF.

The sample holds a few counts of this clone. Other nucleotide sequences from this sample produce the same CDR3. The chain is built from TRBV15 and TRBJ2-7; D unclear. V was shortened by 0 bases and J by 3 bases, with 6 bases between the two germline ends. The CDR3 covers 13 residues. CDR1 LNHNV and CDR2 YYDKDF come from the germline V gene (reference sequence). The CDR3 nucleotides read TGTGCCACCAGCAGAGATCGGAGCTACGAGCAGTACTTC. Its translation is CATSRDRSYEQYF.

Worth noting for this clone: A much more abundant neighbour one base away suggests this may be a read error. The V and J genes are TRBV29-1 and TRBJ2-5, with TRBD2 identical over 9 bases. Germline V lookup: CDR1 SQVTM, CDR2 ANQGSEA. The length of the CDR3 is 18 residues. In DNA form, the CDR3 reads TGCGGGGGCTCGTATGGCCTAGCGGGACCTAGCGGGAAAGAGACCCAGTACTTC. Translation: CGGSYGLAGPSGKETQYF.